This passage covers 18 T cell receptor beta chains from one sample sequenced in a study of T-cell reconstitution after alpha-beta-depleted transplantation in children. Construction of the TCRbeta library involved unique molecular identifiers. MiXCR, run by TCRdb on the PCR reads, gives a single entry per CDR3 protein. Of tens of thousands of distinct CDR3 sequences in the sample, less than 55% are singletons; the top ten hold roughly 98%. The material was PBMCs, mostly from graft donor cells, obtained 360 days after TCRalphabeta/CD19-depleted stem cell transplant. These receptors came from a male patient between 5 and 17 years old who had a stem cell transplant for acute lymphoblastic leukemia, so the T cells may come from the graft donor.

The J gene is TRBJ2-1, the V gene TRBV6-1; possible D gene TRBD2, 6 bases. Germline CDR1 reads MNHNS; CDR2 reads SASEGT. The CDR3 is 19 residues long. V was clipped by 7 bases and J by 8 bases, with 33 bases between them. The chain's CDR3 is CASILRAPHRDSFSDEQFF. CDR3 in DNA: TGTGCCAGCATCCTAAGGGCCCCTCACCGGGACTCCTTTAGCGATGAGCAGTTCTTC.

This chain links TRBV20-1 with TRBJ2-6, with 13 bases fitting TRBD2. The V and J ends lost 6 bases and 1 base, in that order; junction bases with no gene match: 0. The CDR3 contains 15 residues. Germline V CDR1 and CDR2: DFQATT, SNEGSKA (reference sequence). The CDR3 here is CSATSGRSGANVLTF. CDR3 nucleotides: TGCAGTGCGACTAGCGGGAGGTCTGGGGCCAACGTCCTGACTTTC.

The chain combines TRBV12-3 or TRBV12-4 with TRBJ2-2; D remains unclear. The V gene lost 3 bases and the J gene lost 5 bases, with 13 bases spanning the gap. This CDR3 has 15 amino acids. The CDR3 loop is CASSFIGSPTGELFF. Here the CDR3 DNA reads TGTGCCAGCAGTTTCATAGGTTCACCGACCGGGGAGCTGTTTTTT.

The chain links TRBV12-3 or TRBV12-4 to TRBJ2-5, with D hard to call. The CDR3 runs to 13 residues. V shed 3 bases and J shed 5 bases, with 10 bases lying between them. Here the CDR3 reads CASSFGLIETQYF. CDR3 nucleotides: TGTGCCAGCAGTTTTGGGTTGATTGAGACCCAGTACTTC.

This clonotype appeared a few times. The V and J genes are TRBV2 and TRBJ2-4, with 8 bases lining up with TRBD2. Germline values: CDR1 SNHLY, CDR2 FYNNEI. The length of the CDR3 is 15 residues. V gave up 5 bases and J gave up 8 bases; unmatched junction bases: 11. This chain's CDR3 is CASSWGKREIDIQYF. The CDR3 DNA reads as TGTGCCAGCAGTTGGGGCAAGCGGGAGATTGACATTCAGTACTTC.

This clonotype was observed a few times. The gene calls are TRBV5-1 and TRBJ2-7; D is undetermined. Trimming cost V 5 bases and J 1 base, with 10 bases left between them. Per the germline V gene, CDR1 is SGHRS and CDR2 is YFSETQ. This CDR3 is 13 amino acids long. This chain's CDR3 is CASSPDLSYEQYF. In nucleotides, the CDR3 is TGCGCCAGCAGTCCAGACCTATCCTACGAGCAGTACTTC.

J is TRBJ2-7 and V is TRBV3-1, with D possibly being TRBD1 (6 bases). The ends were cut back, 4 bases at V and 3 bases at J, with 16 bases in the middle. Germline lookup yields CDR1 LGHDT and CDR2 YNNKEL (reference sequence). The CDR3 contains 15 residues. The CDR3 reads CASSPRTDALYEQYF. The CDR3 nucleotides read TGTGCCAGCAGCCCTCGGACAGACGCCCTCTACGAGCAGTACTTC.

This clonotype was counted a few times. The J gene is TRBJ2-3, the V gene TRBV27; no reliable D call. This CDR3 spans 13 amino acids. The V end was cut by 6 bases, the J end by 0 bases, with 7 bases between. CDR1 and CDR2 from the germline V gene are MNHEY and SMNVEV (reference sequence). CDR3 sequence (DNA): TGTGCCAGCAGGCCTACTAGCACAGATACGCAGTATTTT. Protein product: CASRPTSTDTQYF.

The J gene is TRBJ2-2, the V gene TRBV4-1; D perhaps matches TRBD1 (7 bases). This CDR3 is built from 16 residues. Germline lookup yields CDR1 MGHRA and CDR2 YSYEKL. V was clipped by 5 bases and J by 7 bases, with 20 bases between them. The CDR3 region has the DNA TGCGCCAGCAGCTCAATGGGGACTCCAGGGGGCGGGGAGCTGTTTTTT. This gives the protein CASSSMGTPGGGELFF.

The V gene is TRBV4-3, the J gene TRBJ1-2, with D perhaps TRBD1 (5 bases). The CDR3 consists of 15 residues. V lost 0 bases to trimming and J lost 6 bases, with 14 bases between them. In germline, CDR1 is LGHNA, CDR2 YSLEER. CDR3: CASSQERQWGDGYTF. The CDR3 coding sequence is TGCGCCAGCAGCCAAGAACGTCAGTGGGGGGATGGCTACACCTTC.

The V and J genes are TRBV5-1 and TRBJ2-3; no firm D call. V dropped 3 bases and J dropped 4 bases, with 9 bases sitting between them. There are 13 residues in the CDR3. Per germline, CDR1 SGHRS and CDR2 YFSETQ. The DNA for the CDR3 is TGCGCCAGCAGCTCGGGCTCCGCAGATACGCAGTATTTT. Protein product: CASSSGSADTQYF.

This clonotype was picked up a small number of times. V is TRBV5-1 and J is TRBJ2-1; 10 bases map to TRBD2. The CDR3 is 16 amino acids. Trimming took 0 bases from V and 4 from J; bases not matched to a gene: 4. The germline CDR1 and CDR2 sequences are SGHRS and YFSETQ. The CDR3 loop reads CASSLAPSGGYNEQFF. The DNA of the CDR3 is TGCGCCAGCAGCTTGGCCCCTAGCGGGGGTTACAATGAGCAGTTCTTC. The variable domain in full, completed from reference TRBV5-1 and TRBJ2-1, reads KAGVTQTPRYLIKTRGQQVTLSCSPISGHRSVSWYQQTPGQGLQFLFEYFSETQRNKGNFPGRFSGRQFSNSRSEMNVSTLELGDSALYLCASSLAPSGGYNEQFFGPGTRLTVL.

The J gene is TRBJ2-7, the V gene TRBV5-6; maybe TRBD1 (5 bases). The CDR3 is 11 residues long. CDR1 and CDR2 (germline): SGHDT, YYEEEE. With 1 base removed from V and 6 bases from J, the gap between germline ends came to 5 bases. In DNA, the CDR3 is TGTGCCAGCAGCTTGAGGGGCGAGCAGTACTTC. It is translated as CASSLRGEQYF. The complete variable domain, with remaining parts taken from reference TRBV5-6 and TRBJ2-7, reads DAGVTQSPTHLIKTRGQQVTLRCSPKSGHDTVSWYQQALGQGPQFIFQYYEEEERQRGNFPDRFSGHQFPNYSSELNVNALLLGDSALYLCASSLRGEQYFGPGTRLTVT.

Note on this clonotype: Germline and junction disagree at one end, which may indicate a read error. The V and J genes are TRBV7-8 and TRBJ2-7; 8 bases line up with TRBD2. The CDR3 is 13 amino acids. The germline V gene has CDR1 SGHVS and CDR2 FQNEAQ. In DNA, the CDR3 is TGTGCCAGCAGACGGGGGGGATCCTACGAGCGGTACTTC. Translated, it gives CASRRGGSYERYF.

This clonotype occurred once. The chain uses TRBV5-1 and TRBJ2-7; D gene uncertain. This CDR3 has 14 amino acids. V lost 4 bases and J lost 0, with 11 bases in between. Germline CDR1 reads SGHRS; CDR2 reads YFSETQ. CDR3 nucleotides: TGCGCCAGCAGCGATACATGGTGCTCCTACGAGCAGTACTTC. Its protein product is CASSDTWCSYEQYF.

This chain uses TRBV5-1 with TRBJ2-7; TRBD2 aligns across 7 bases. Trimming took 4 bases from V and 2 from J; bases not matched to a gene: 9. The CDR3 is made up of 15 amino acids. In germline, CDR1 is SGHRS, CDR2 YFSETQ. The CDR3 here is CASSGLASGTYEQYF. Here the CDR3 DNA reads TGCGCCAGCAGCGGGCTAGCTAGCGGAACCTACGAGCAGTACTTC.

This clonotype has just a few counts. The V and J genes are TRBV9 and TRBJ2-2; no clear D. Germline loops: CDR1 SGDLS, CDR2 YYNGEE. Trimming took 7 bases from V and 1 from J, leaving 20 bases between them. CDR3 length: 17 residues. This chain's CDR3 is CASGPLRARLNTGELFF. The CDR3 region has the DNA TGTGCCAGCGGACCCCTTAGGGCTCGACTGAACACCGGGGAGCTGTTTTTT. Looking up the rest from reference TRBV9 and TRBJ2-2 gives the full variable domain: DSGVTQTPKHLITATGQRVTLRCSPRSGDLSVYWYQQSLDQGLQFLIQYYNGEERAKGNILERFSAQQFPDLHSELNLSSLELGDSALYFCASGPLRARLNTGELFFGEGSRLTVL.

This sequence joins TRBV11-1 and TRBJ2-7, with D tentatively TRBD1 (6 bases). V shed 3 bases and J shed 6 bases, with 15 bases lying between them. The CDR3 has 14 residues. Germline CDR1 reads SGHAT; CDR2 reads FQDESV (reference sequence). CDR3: CASSFEAGVPEQYF. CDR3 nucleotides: TGTGCCAGCAGCTTCGAGGCAGGGGTACCCGAGCAGTACTTC.